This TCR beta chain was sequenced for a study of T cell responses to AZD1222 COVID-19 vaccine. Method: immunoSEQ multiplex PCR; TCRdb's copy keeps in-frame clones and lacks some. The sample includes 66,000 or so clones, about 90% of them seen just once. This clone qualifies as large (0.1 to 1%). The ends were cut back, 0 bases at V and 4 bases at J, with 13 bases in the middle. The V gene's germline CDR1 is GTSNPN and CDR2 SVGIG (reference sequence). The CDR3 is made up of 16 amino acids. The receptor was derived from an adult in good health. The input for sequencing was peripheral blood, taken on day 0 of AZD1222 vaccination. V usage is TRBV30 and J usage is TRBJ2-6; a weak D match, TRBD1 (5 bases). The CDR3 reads CAWSVPAGNGANVLTF. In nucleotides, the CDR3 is TGTGCCTGGAGTGTACCGGCAGGGAACGGGGCCAACGTCCTGACTTTC.